This record covers a single T cell receptor (beta chain). TRB was amplified by touch-down multiplex PCR, primer pools A and B combined. TCRdb re-called the multiplex PCR reads; one entry per CDR3 protein, DNA not given. The sample has about 11,000 distinct CDR3 sequences. This sample was taken from a study of T cell clusters in autoimmune cytopenias. Each sample's input was roughly 230 ng genomic DNA, approximately 37,500 genome equivalents. CDR1 is MNHEY and CDR2 is SVGEGT in the germline V gene. The CDR3 has 16 residues. This same sample was also part of a study on T cell repertoires in aging, cancer and after chemotherapy. That paper adds: Rebound thymic output was suggested by rising median generation probability during chemotherapy in each cancer cohort.

The material sequenced was peripheral blood. This sequence was found in a human donor in good health. The chain couples TRBV6-2 or TRBV6-3 to TRBJ1-5; TCRdb reports TRBD1, a call that lacks DNA to check it against. CDR3 region: CASSSGQGASNQPQHF.